Listed below are T cell receptor beta chains from one sample, sequenced in a study of early stage breast cancer tumors. Clones were read by immunoSEQ multiplex PCR, and TCRdb kept only the in-frame ones, dropping some. This table has approximately 14,000 clones, less than 85% appearing once. Input material: normal breast tissue next to the tumor. These TCRs come from a person aged 25 to 39 with breast cancer. The CDR3 runs from the conserved cysteine through the conserved F or W. The D gene is left open where the match is weak. Clone size appears in some rows only: once, few, many, or a class for an expanded clone.

clone size: .; J gene: TRBJ2-7; D gene: TRBD1; V gene: TRBV6-9; CDR3 protein: CASSYVDRGRLEQYF; CDR3 DNA: TGTGCCAGCAGTTATGTCGACAGGGGGCGCCTAGAGCAGTACTTC
clone size: .; J gene: TRBJ2-1; D gene: TRBD2; V gene: TRBV27; CDR3 protein: CASRATGTSGRGEQFF; CDR3 DNA: TGTGCCAGCAGAGCGACCGGGACTAGCGGGAGAGGTGAGCAGTTCTTC
clone size: .; J gene: TRBJ2-7; D gene: .; V gene: TRBV10-3; CDR3 protein: CATCLSRENEQYF; CDR3 DNA: TGTGCCACGTGCCTCTCCCGGGAGAACGAGCAGTACTTC
clone size: .; J gene: TRBJ2-7; D gene: TRBD2; V gene: TRBV5-8; CDR3 protein: CASSLGLASYEQYF; CDR3 DNA: TGTGCCAGCAGTTTAGGACTAGCCTCCTACGAGCAGTACTTC
clone size: .; J gene: TRBJ2-2; D gene: .; V gene: TRBV7-2; CDR3 protein: CASSLELDTGELFF; CDR3 DNA: TGTGCCAGCAGCTTAGAACTGGACACCGGGGAGCTGTTTTTT
clone size: .; J gene: TRBJ1-5; D gene: .; V gene: TRBV19; CDR3 protein: CASSIRTGLRDNQPQHF; CDR3 DNA: TGTGCCAGTAGTATCCGGACGGGCCTGAGGGACAATCAGCCCCAGCATTTT
clone size: few; J gene: TRBJ2-7; D gene: .; V gene: TRBV14; CDR3 protein: CASSVQGTLYEQYF; CDR3 DNA: TGTGCCAGCAGCGTCCAGGGGACTCTCTACGAGCAGTACTTC
clone size: .; J gene: TRBJ2-3; D gene: TRBD2; V gene: TRBV7-9; CDR3 protein: CASSQGLAGTDTQYF; CDR3 DNA: TGTGCCAGCAGCCAGGGACTAGCGGGCACAGATACGCAGTATTTT
clone size: .; J gene: TRBJ2-7; D gene: TRBD2; V gene: TRBV27; CDR3 protein: CASSFRLAANLNYEQYF; CDR3 DNA: TGTGCCAGCAGTTTTCGACTAGCGGCCAACTTAAACTACGAGCAGTACTTC
clone size: once; J gene: TRBJ2-2; D gene: TRBD1; V gene: TRBV5-1; CDR3 protein: CASSRTGDTGELFF; CDR3 DNA: TGCGCCAGCAGCCGGACAGGGGACACCGGGGAGCTGTTTTTT
clone size: .; J gene: TRBJ2-5; D gene: .; V gene: TRBV27; CDR3 protein: CASSWTDPNHLQETQYF; CDR3 DNA: TGTGCCAGCAGTTGGACGGATCCTAACCACCTCCAAGAGACCCAGTACTTC
clone size: .; J gene: TRBJ2-7; D gene: .; V gene: TRBV7-3; CDR3 protein: CASSPGVFF; CDR3 DNA: TGTGCCAGCAGCCCTGGGGTCTTCTTC
clone size: .; J gene: TRBJ2-2; D gene: TRBD1; V gene: TRBV2; CDR3 protein: CASSEQGASGTGELFF; CDR3 DNA: TGTGCCAGCAGCGAACAGGGGGCTTCGGGCACCGGGGAGCTGTTTTTT
clone size: .; J gene: TRBJ2-5; D gene: .; V gene: TRBV5-1; CDR3 protein: CASSLGADFPETQYF; CDR3 DNA: TGCGCCAGCAGCCTGGGAGCCGATTTCCCAGAGACCCAGTACTTC
clone size: .; J gene: TRBJ2-1; D gene: TRBD2; V gene: TRBV7-6; CDR3 protein: CASSPLPGLGAVEQFF; CDR3 DNA: TGTGCCAGCAGCCCCCTCCCGGGACTAGGGGCGGTTGAGCAGTTCTTC
clone size: .; J gene: TRBJ2-1; D gene: TRBD2; V gene: TRBV5-4; CDR3 protein: CASSDPRYGRANWYNEQFF; CDR3 DNA: TGTGCCAGCAGCGACCCACGGTACGGGAGGGCAAATTGGTACAATGAGCAGTTCTTC
clone size: few; J gene: TRBJ2-7; D gene: TRBD2; V gene: TRBV6-5; CDR3 protein: CASRTLAASSYEQYF; CDR3 DNA: TGTGCCAGCAGAACTCTAGCGGCGAGCTCCTACGAGCAGTACTTC
clone size: .; J gene: TRBJ2-7; D gene: .; V gene: TRBV7-2; CDR3 protein: CASSLFQGSDEQYF; CDR3 DNA: TGTGCCAGCAGCTTATTTCAGGGGTCGGACGAGCAGTACTTC
clone size: .; J gene: TRBJ2-5; D gene: .; V gene: TRBV9; CDR3 protein: CASSIPAGGGSLETQYF; CDR3 DNA: TGTGCCAGCAGCATCCCGGCAGGGGGAGGAAGCCTGGAGACCCAGTACTTC
clone size: .; J gene: TRBJ2-1; D gene: .; V gene: TRBV11-3; CDR3 protein: CASSSNYNEQFF; CDR3 DNA: TGTGCCAGCAGCTCTAACTACAATGAGCAGTTCTTC
clone size: .; J gene: TRBJ2-2; D gene: .; V gene: TRBV4-1; CDR3 protein: CASSQGGWEERTGELFF; CDR3 DNA: TGCGCCAGCAGCCAAGGTGGGTGGGAGGAGCGGACCGGGGAGCTGTTTTTT
clone size: once; J gene: TRBJ2-4; D gene: .; V gene: TRBV7-8; CDR3 protein: CASSGPPGVIRNIQYF; CDR3 DNA: TGTGCCAGCAGCGGACCCCCTGGGGTTATCCGAAACATTCAGTACTTC
clone size: .; J gene: TRBJ1-2; D gene: TRBD1; V gene: TRBV29-1; CDR3 protein: CSTKARDRGNYGYTF; CDR3 DNA: TGCAGCACAAAAGCCCGGGACAGGGGCAACTATGGCTACACCTTC
clone size: .; J gene: TRBJ1-2; D gene: .; V gene: TRBV5-5; CDR3 protein: CASSLAMGGNYGYTF; CDR3 DNA: TGTGCCAGCAGCTTGGCGATGGGGGGCAACTATGGCTACACCTTC
clone size: .; J gene: TRBJ2-3; D gene: .; V gene: TRBV29-1; CDR3 protein: CSGALQGITDTQYF; CDR3 DNA: TGCAGCGGGGCATTACAGGGCATCACAGATACGCAGTATTTT
clone size: .; J gene: TRBJ1-2; D gene: TRBD1; V gene: TRBV7-2; CDR3 protein: CASSFGQALNYGYTF; CDR3 DNA: TGTGCCAGCAGCTTCGGACAGGCACTTAACTATGGCTACACCTTC
clone size: few; J gene: TRBJ1-1; D gene: .; V gene: TRBV25-1; CDR3 protein: CASSDGRGIGTEAFF; CDR3 DNA: TGTGCCAGTAGTGACGGTCGGGGGATCGGCACTGAAGCTTTCTTT
clone size: .; J gene: TRBJ2-2; D gene: .; V gene: TRBV7-2; CDR3 protein: CASSNSNTGELFF; CDR3 DNA: TGTGCCAGCAGCAATTCGAACACCGGGGAGCTGTTTTTT
clone size: .; J gene: TRBJ2-7; D gene: .; V gene: TRBV9; CDR3 protein: CASSANYEQYF; CDR3 DNA: TGTGCCAGCAGCGCGAACTACGAGCAGTACTTC
clone size: .; J gene: TRBJ1-1; D gene: .; V gene: TRBV27; CDR3 protein: CASSRQVGNTEAFF; CDR3 DNA: TGTGCCAGCAGCCGACAGGTCGGGAACACTGAAGCTTTCTTT
clone size: few; J gene: TRBJ2-7; D gene: .; V gene: TRBV11-2; CDR3 protein: CASSLDGLAVYEQYF; CDR3 DNA: TGTGCCAGCAGCTTAGATGGGTTAGCGGTGTACGAGCAGTACTTC
clone size: .; J gene: TRBJ2-2; D gene: .; V gene: TRBV6-6; CDR3 protein: CASTNGNFRGTGELFF; CDR3 DNA: TGTGCCAGCACCAACGGGAACTTCCGGGGCACCGGGGAGCTGTTTTTT
clone size: .; J gene: TRBJ2-7; D gene: TRBD2; V gene: TRBV4-1; CDR3 protein: CASSLHALGLAGNEQYF; CDR3 DNA: TGCGCCAGCAGCCTACACGCCCTCGGACTAGCGGGAAACGAGCAGTACTTC
clone size: .; J gene: TRBJ1-2; D gene: .; V gene: TRBV27; CDR3 protein: CASSWTPTNYGYTF; CDR3 DNA: TGTGCCAGCAGTTGGACACCCACGAACTATGGCTACACCTTC
clone size: once; J gene: TRBJ1-4; D gene: TRBD1; V gene: TRBV2; CDR3 protein: CASRESRDRGTNEKLFF; CDR3 DNA: TGTGCCAGCAGGGAGTCCCGGGACAGGGGAACTAATGAAAAACTGTTTTTT
clone size: .; J gene: TRBJ2-7; D gene: .; V gene: TRBV5-1; CDR3 protein: CASSLDRAPAEQYF; CDR3 DNA: TGCGCCAGCAGCTTGGACAGGGCACCGGCCGAGCAGTACTTC
clone size: .; J gene: TRBJ2-3; D gene: TRBD2; V gene: TRBV5-4; CDR3 protein: CASSSPGLAGKTSTDTQYF; CDR3 DNA: TGTGCCAGCAGCTCACCGGGACTAGCGGGAAAAACTAGCACAGATACGCAGTATTTT
clone size: few; J gene: TRBJ2-3; D gene: .; V gene: TRBV6-4; CDR3 protein: CASSQGAGSSTDTQYF; CDR3 DNA: TGTGCCAGCAGCCAAGGCGCGGGAAGCTCCACAGATACGCAGTATTTT
clone size: .; J gene: TRBJ2-7; D gene: .; V gene: TRBV19; CDR3 protein: CASSMSRDTYEQYF; CDR3 DNA: TGTGCCAGTAGTATGTCCCGGGACACCTACGAGCAGTACTTC
clone size: .; J gene: TRBJ2-7; D gene: .; V gene: TRBV21-1; CDR3 protein: CASSKRGSMHEQYF; CDR3 DNA: TGTGCCAGCAGCAAACGGGGATCGATGCACGAGCAGTACTTC
clone size: .; J gene: TRBJ2-3; D gene: TRBD2; V gene: TRBV5-1; CDR3 protein: CASSTRLAGTSTDTQYF; CDR3 DNA: TGCGCCAGCAGCACTCGACTAGCGGGTACTAGCACAGATACGCAGTATTTT
clone size: .; J gene: TRBJ2-3; D gene: TRBD2; V gene: TRBV27; CDR3 protein: CASSLASGRTTDTQYF; CDR3 DNA: TGTGCCAGCAGTTTAGCTAGCGGGAGAACCACAGATACGCAGTATTTT
clone size: .; J gene: TRBJ2-7; D gene: TRBD1; V gene: TRBV6-5; CDR3 protein: CASSYAPTGKHEQYF; CDR3 DNA: TGTGCCAGCAGTTACGCACCGACAGGGAAGCACGAGCAGTACTTC
clone size: few; J gene: TRBJ2-2; D gene: TRBD2; V gene: TRBV7-9; CDR3 protein: CASSLGTSGTGELFF; CDR3 DNA: TGTGCCAGCAGCTTGGGGACTAGTGGCACCGGGGAGCTGTTTTTT
clone size: few; J gene: TRBJ1-1; D gene: TRBD1; V gene: TRBV19; CDR3 protein: CASSSPRWVQGAEAFF; CDR3 DNA: TGTGCCAGTAGCTCGCCCCGTTGGGTTCAGGGGGCTGAAGCTTTCTTT